Each of the 7 T cell receptor beta chains below was sequenced from the same sample in a study of T-cell memory formation after mild COVID-19. TCRdb re-analysed the 5' RACE reads in MiXCR, keeping a single row per CDR3 protein. The sample has 350,000 to 500,000 distinct CDR3 sequences; 20% to 30% are singletons. Sequences were obtained from PBMCs or a T cell subset sorted from them (not recorded which). The receptors here all came from an adult woman who had mild COVID-19 (a few samples of this study predate the infection). Cell type and time point are not known.

The CDR3 spells CASSEALRSSYEQYF. The CDR3 DNA reads TGTGCCAGCAGTGAGGCCCTCCGAAGCTCCTACGAGCAGTACTTC. This chain links TRBV2 with TRBJ2-7; D gene ambiguous. The CDR3 totals 15 residues. V lost 3 bases, J lost 0 bases, and 12 bases lay in between. In germline, CDR1 is SNHLY, CDR2 FYNNEI.

The gene calls are TRBV10-3 and TRBJ2-3; the match to TRBD2 covers 11 bases. V lost 5 bases, J lost 5 bases, and 9 bases stayed unmatched. Germline V gives CDR1 ENHRY, CDR2 SYGVKD. This CDR3 has 16 amino acids. CDR3 nucleotide sequence: TGTGCCATCAGTACCGGGACTAGCGGAGAAGGAGATACGCAGTATTTT. Residues: CAISTGTSGEGDTQYF.

The sample holds many counts of this clonotype. The chain joins TRBV7-8 to TRBJ2-5; D is ambiguous. There are 12 residues in the CDR3. Germline V gene lookup returns CDR1 SGHVS and CDR2 FQNEAQ. V lost 4 bases and J lost 5, with 8 bases in between. The CDR3 sequence is CASSSGRETQYF. In DNA, the CDR3 is TGTGCCAGCAGCTCAGGACGGGAGACCCAGTACTTC. The full variable domain, rest sourced from reference TRBV7-8 and TRBJ2-5, is GAGVSQSPRYKVAKRGQDVALRCDPISGHVSLFWYQQALGQGPEFLTYFQNEAQLDKSGLPSDRFFAERPEGSVSTLKIQRTQQEDSAVYLCASSSGRETQYFGPGTRLLVL.

The chain joins TRBV5-1 to TRBJ1-4, with D possibly being TRBD1 (5 bases). Germline CDR1 is SGHRS and CDR2 is YFSETQ. The CDR3 loop spans 13 amino acids. V shed 5 bases and J shed 8 bases, with 13 bases lying between them. DNA of the CDR3: TGCGCCAGCAGAGGGACTTTAAAAGAAAAACTGTTTTTT. Residues: CASRGTLKEKLFF.

This clonotype was counted only a few times. The rearrangement joins TRBV11-2 to TRBJ1-6; 7 bases are a match to TRBD1. CDR1 is SGHAT and CDR2 is FQNNGV in the germline V gene. The CDR3 extends over 14 amino acids. With 2 bases clipped from V and 9 bases from J, the junction kept 4 bases outside the gene matches. CDR3 coding DNA: TGTGCCAGCAGCTTAAACAGGGACAGTTCACCCCTCCACTTT. It is translated as CASSLNRDSSPLHF.

This clonotype was counted only a few times. J is TRBJ1-4 and V is TRBV15; 7 nucleotides align to TRBD1. This CDR3 region has 14 residues. V lost 6 bases, J lost 7 bases, and 8 bases stayed unmatched. CDR1 is LNHNV and CDR2 is YYDKDF in the germline V gene (reference sequence). The CDR3 DNA follows: TGTGCCACCAGGTCTGACAGGGAGGGTGAAAAACTGTTTTTT. Translating gives CATRSDREGEKLFF.

V and J are TRBV4-1 and TRBJ1-1; possible D gene TRBD1, 5 bases. The CDR3 covers 14 residues. The germline V gene encodes CDR1 MGHRA and CDR2 YSYEKL. Trimming shortened V by 10 bases and J by 1 base, and 16 bases separated the two germline ends. The CDR3 region is CATTMGGPNTEAFF. The CDR3 DNA follows: TGCGCCACCACGATGGGGGGACCGAACACTGAAGCTTTCTTT.